The clone carrying this T cell receptor beta chain was found many times. Its matching antigen is unknown. Sequencing of cultured CD4+ T cell DNA used the Oncomine TCR Beta short-read assay. TCRdb passed the PCR reads through MiXCR, listing each CDR3 protein once. The top ten hold just over 7% of the sample, which has tens of thousands of distinct CDR3 sequences, 25% to 30% seen once. The time point was: late sampling 161 to 241 days after vaccination in three convalescent patients. Treatment indicated: roughly 10-day PBMC culture with coronavirus spike peptide pools or control peptides (ViraFEST assay). Per-well cultures of under 2.5 million PBMCs received about 9.5 IU/ml IL-2 and about 9.6 ug/ml peptide pools. The entry originates in a study of vaccination and CD4 T cells after COVID-19. Whole-study context: Either the Pfizer-BioNTech BNT162b2 or Moderna mRNA-1273 vaccine was given as two doses. A median of approximately 96 days (range 35 to 161) separated diagnosis from post-COVID sampling. Median time from second vaccine dose to sampling was just over 70 days (14 to 241).

Germline V gene lookup returns CDR1 DFQATT and CDR2 SNEGSKA (reference sequence). This CDR3 spans 16 amino acids. Trimming removed 3 bases at V and 4 bases at J, with 19 bases between. Sequenced material: CD4+ T cells from blood, cultured in vitro, taken about 7 months after SARS-CoV-2 vaccination. V gene TRBV20-1 combines with J gene TRBJ1-5; tentatively, D is TRBD1 (5 bases). The TCR was taken from a human donor who had recovered from COVID-19. Here the CDR3 reads CSARDSGGTFNQPQHF. In nucleotides, the CDR3 is TGCAGTGCTAGGGATTCGGGGGGGACCTTTAATCAGCCCCAGCATTTT.